The rows below give T cell receptor beta chains drawn from one sample of a study of cytomegalovirus exposure and HLA in healthy donors. Repertoires were generated with immunoSEQ multiplex PCR, while TCRdb's copy carries only in-frame clones and drops some. Among a few hundred thousand clones, 80% to 90% were seen once, and the ten largest hold under 0.95%. The material sequenced was PBMCs. The receptors were sampled from a woman under 30 in good health and CMV-seronegative. Each CDR3 is given with its conserved first and last residue. D genes are given only for firm matches. Size is stated for part of the rows, as once, few or many counts, or as a class when the clone is expanded.

len,abundance,j_gene,d_gene,v_gene,CDR3aa,CDR3nt
18,NA,TRBJ2-1,TRBD2,TRBV10-3,CAIRASGGLKSSYNEQFF,TGTGCCATCAGGGCTAGCGGGGGACTCAAGAGCTCCTACAATGAGCAGTTCTTC
13,NA,TRBJ1-2,NA,TRBV2,CASRDISNYGYTF,TGTGCCAGCAGAGACATCTCTAACTATGGCTACACCTTC
13,NA,TRBJ2-7,NA,TRBV6-5,CASRKGQGGEQYF,TGTGCCAGCAGGAAAGGACAGGGAGGGGAGCAGTACTTC
16,NA,TRBJ2-7,TRBD1,TRBV28,CASSFLDRASTYEQYF,TGTGCCAGCAGTTTCCTGGACAGGGCCTCCACCTACGAGCAGTACTTC
13,NA,TRBJ1-2,NA,TRBV5-6,CASSPRANYGYTF,TGTGCCAGCAGCCCCAGGGCTAACTATGGCTACACCTTC
14,NA,TRBJ2-2,TRBD2,TRBV9,CASSPKRETGELFF,TGTGCCAGCAGCCCCAAGCGGGAGACCGGGGAGCTGTTTTTT
14,NA,TRBJ1-2,TRBD1,TRBV5-1,CASSLDRTGYGYTF,TGCGCCAGCAGCTTGGATAGGACAGGGTATGGCTACACCTTC
15,NA,TRBJ2-3,TRBD2,TRBV27,CASSHAGGRGDTQYF,TGTGCCAGCAGTCACGCGGGGGGGCGGGGAGATACGCAGTATTTT
16,NA,TRBJ2-7,TRBD2,TRBV27,CASSTLTSGGTYEQYF,TGTGCCAGCAGTACACTAACTAGCGGGGGCACCTACGAGCAGTACTTC
18,once,TRBJ2-1,NA,TRBV4-2,CASSQDDSSPSSYNEQFF,TGTGCCAGCAGCCAAGATGATTCTAGTCCTTCCTCCTACAATGAGCAGTTCTTC
15,NA,TRBJ1-6,NA,TRBV7-9,CASSFEGRNNSPLHF,TGTGCCAGCAGCTTCGAGGGCAGAAATAATTCACCCCTCCACTTT
15,NA,TRBJ2-1,TRBD1,TRBV5-5,CASSPTGDSDNEQFF,TGTGCCAGCAGCCCAACAGGGGATTCGGACAATGAGCAGTTCTTC
14,NA,TRBJ2-2,TRBD1,TRBV7-9,CASSLRDRDWELFF,TGTGCCAGCAGCTTACGGGACAGGGATTGGGAGCTGTTTTTT
16,NA,TRBJ2-3,NA,TRBV28,CASSLAYGQVTDTQYF,TGTGCCAGCAGTTTAGCGTATGGACAAGTCACAGATACGCAGTATTTT
15,NA,TRBJ1-1,NA,TRBV19,CASSKWTEKGTEAFF,TGTGCCAGTAGTAAATGGACAGAGAAGGGTACTGAAGCTTTCTTT
12,once,TRBJ2-7,NA,TRBV7-9,CASSSSYPEQYF,TGTGCCAGCAGTTCTAGCTACCCGGAGCAGTACTTC
17,NA,TRBJ2-1,TRBD2,TRBV28,CASSLSPGLAGGNEQFF,TGTGCCAGCAGTTTATCCCCCGGACTAGCAGGAGGGAATGAGCAGTTCTTC
16,NA,TRBJ2-2,TRBD2,TRBV6-4,CASSTEEAGDTGELFF,TGTGCCAGCAGTACCGAGGAAGCGGGAGACACCGGGGAGCTGTTTTTT
14,NA,TRBJ2-3,NA,TRBV6-1,CASSVEGLGDTQYF,TGTGCCAGCAGTGTGGAGGGGCTTGGAGATACGCAGTATTTT
15,NA,TRBJ2-1,TRBD1,TRBV6-5,CASSSPGGSYNEQFF,TGTGCCAGCAGTTCCCCAGGGGGCTCCTACAATGAGCAGTTCTTC
15,NA,TRBJ2-2,TRBD2,TRBV4-2,CASSHWGGNTGELFF,TGTGCCAGCAGCCATTGGGGGGGGAACACCGGGGAGCTGTTTTTT
13,once,TRBJ2-7,NA,TRBV2,CASVRGLTYEQYF,TGTGCCAGCGTACGGGGGTTAACCTACGAGCAGTACTTC
13,NA,TRBJ2-2,NA,TRBV19,CASSIQGSGELFF,TGTGCCAGTAGTATACAGGGTAGCGGGGAGCTGTTTTTT
15,NA,TRBJ2-2,NA,TRBV9,CASSVVQSNTGELFF,TGTGCCAGCAGCGTAGTACAGTCGAACACCGGGGAGCTGTTTTTT
14,NA,TRBJ2-7,NA,TRBV11-2,CASSLTGRGHEQYF,TGTGCCAGCAGCTTAACGGGCAGGGGCCACGAGCAGTACTTC
15,NA,TRBJ2-5,TRBD1,TRBV7-6,CASSTLQGPEETQYF,TGTGCCAGCAGCACTTTACAGGGGCCGGAGGAGACCCAGTACTTC
13,NA,TRBJ2-1,TRBD2,TRBV29-1,CSGFGTSGWEQFF,TGCAGCGGCTTCGGGACTAGCGGATGGGAGCAGTTCTTC
15,NA,TRBJ2-3,TRBD2,TRBV6-5,CASSLTSGYTDTQYF,TGTGCCAGCAGTTTGACTAGCGGATACACAGATACGCAGTATTTT
13,NA,TRBJ1-2,NA,TRBV28,CASSFRQRRGYTF,TGTGCCAGCAGTTTTCGGCAGCGAAGGGGCTACACCTTC
13,NA,TRBJ1-6,TRBD1,TRBV19,CASSLTGGSPLHF,TGTGCCAGTAGCTTGACAGGGGGTTCACCCCTCCACTTT
15,NA,TRBJ2-5,NA,TRBV5-1,CASSLANWSRETQYF,TGCGCCAGCAGCTTGGCCAACTGGTCCCGTGAGACCCAGTACTTC
16,NA,TRBJ2-2,TRBD2,TRBV2,CASSASSGGNTGELFF,TGTGCCAGCAGCGCATCTAGCGGGGGGAACACCGGGGAGCTGTTTTTT
17,NA,TRBJ2-5,TRBD2,TRBV30,CAWSARRTSGTKETQYF,TGTGCCTGGAGTGCCCGTAGGACTAGCGGGACTAAAGAGACCCAGTACTTC
12,NA,TRBJ2-1,NA,TRBV9,CASSSTRGEQFF,TGTGCCAGCAGCTCTACACGGGGGGAGCAGTTCTTC